This entry concerns a single T cell receptor beta chain. Trimming took off 4 bases at V and 1 base at J, with 20 bases between the two ends. The CDR3 covers 17 residues. CDR1 and CDR2 from the germline V gene are SGHKS and YYEKEE (reference sequence). A single-stranded UMI oligo with SP2 sequence was ligated to cDNA 3' ends. First-round PCR used three to four cycles and beta primers RC1.1 and RC1.2 covering TRBC1 and TRBC2. Using its own MiXCR run on the UMI-ligation and nested PCR reads, TCRdb lists one record per CDR3 protein. This table holds some 34,000 distinct CDR3 sequences, under 13% found once. The entry originates in a study of quantifying T cell responses using KT2 cells. Study-level information: TCR alpha and beta constant-region primers primed reverse transcription of RNA.

Sample: PBMCs spiked with cells of the T cell clone KT2. The receptor comes from a human donor. V usage is TRBV5-5 and J usage is TRBJ1-2; a weak D match, TRBD1 (6 bases). The CDR3 DNA follows: TGTGCCAGCAGCCCACCCCTGACAGGAAAAGATAACTATGGCTACACCTTC. It is translated as CASSPPLTGKDNYGYTF.